This T cell receptor beta chain was documented in a study of T cell changes during pregnancy in multiple sclerosis (dated by TCRdb to the late 2010s). Looking at the study overall: Changes in the T cell repertoire over the course of pregnancy were examined in this study in women with multiple sclerosis.

The library relied on the immunoSEQ multiplex PCR assay. TCRdb mirrors the immuneACCESS table, restricted to in-frame sequences. Some clones are absent from its copies; in checked studies, under half trace to an unresolved V gene, and the reason for the others is unknown. Recorded for this sample are about 85,000 clones; 90% to 95% of them occurred a single time. Over 2% of the sample is taken by the ten largest. Measured from the cysteine to the phenylalanine, the CDR3 is 17 residues long. Kept here is only the CDR3 DNA, which spans 51 bases and is read in frame from base 1. The germline V gene specifies SGHTA as CDR1 and FQGNSA as CDR2. At the junction V is shortened by 5 bases and J by 3 bases, with 23 bases in between. About this clone: It has no known antigen specificity. One base away there is no much larger clone; base qualities are not given.

This TCR was recovered from a female donor with multiple sclerosis, enrolled in a pregnancy study. The chain couples TRBV7-2 to TRBJ2-7; TRBD2 is possibly the D segment (6 matching bases). Sequences were derived from peripheral blood, sampled in the first trimester of pregnancy. The CDR3 sequence is CASSLRPTRELGYEQYF. The nucleotide sequence reads TGTGCCAGCAGCCTAAGACCAACTCGGGAGTTAGGCTACGAGCAGTACTTC.